The T cell receptor beta chain under discussion was sequenced for a study of regulatory T cells in long-lasting Graves disease. The TCR beta library used iRepertoire HTBI primers with Arm-PCR amplification of CDR3. Using its own MiXCR run on the multiplex PCR reads, TCRdb lists one record per CDR3 protein. The table records about 420,000 distinct CDR3 sequences, 16% of them present only once. With 3 bases clipped from V and 2 bases from J, the junction kept 4 bases outside the gene matches. Germline loops: CDR1 LNHDA, CDR2 SQIVND (reference sequence). The CDR3 runs to 16 residues. The time point denotes: newly diagnosed GD, antithyroid drugs for less than 3 months. RNA isolated from PBMCs was used to make the TCR library. These same records also appear under a second study, on T cells in Graves' hyperthyroidism and ophthalmopathy.

The source is a young woman with Graves disease. The sample here was peripheral blood mononuclear cells (PBMCs), taken at new diagnosis, from a patient treated with antithyroid drugs. The chain employs TRBV19 and TRBJ2-1; TRBD2 agrees at 10 bases. CDR3 in DNA: TGTGCCAGTAGTATGGGGACTAGCGTTACCTACAATGAGCAGTTCTTC. Protein: CASSMGTSVTYNEQFF. Based on the CDR3 plus reference TRBV19 and TRBJ2-1, the full variable domain is DGGITQSPKYLFRKEGQNVTLSCEQNLNHDAMYWYRQDPGQGLRLIYYSQIVNDFQKGDIAEGYSVSREKKESFPLTVTSAQKNPTAFYLCASSMGTSVTYNEQFFGPGTRLTVL.